These 9 T cell receptor beta chains came from one sample sequenced in a study of cytomegalovirus exposure and HLA in healthy donors (TCRdb year 2017). The library was made by the immunoSEQ multiplex PCR assay. For the multiplex PCR, a mixture combining 60 forward primers for TCR Vbeta segments and 13 reverse primers for TCR Jbeta segments was used. TCRdb obtained this table from immuneACCESS and retained in-frame rearrangements with V and J assigned. These tables miss some clones; where compared with another copy, unresolved V genes account for less than half of the shortfall, and the remainder is unexplained. This sample gives 100,000 to 120,000 clones in total; more than 70% of them show up just once. Around 2.9% of the sample is held by the ten biggest clonotypes. Material: PBMCs. The receptors were gathered from a woman in her fifties or sixties in good health and CMV-seropositive.

This chain uses TRBV18 with TRBJ1-2; D is ambiguous. The CDR3 sequence is 14 residues long. V was trimmed by 3 bases and J by 8 bases, leaving 16 bases between them. Germline CDR1 and CDR2: KGHSH and LQKENI. DNA of the CDR3: TGTGCCAGCTCACCCGGAGGGTTTACTCACGGCTACACCTTC. Translating it yields CASSPGGFTHGYTF.

The chain is built from TRBV7-7 and TRBJ2-3; the D gene is possibly TRBD2 (6 bases). From germline, CDR1 is SSHAT and CDR2 FNYEAQ (reference sequence). The CDR3 totals 15 residues. Trimming took 1 base from V and 3 from J, leaving 11 bases between them. Here the CDR3 reads CASSLGGTGTDTQYF. As DNA, the CDR3 is TGTGCCAGCAGCTTAGGCGGGACTGGAACAGATACGCAGTATTTT.

CDR3 in DNA: TGTGCCAGCAGTTACTCGGCCAGGGTCGGAAACACCATATATTTT. It specifies CASSYSARVGNTIYF. This chain uses TRBV6-6 with TRBJ1-3; perhaps TRBD1 as D (5 bases). Between the trimmed V and J ends, which lost 0 bases and 4 bases, there was a span of 10 bases. The germline V gene has CDR1 MNHNY and CDR2 SVGAGI (reference sequence). CDR3 length: 15 residues.

This sequence joins TRBV7-7 and TRBJ2-2, with 11 bases lining up with TRBD2. Germline CDR1 and CDR2: SSHAT and FNYEAQ (reference sequence). The CDR3 contains 16 residues. After removal of 9 bases from V and 1 base from J, the junction contained 7 bases not matched to a gene. CDR3 DNA sequence: TGTGCCAGTGGACTCGGACTAGCGGGGAACACCGGGGAGCTGTTTTTT. Amino acids: CASGLGLAGNTGELFF.

The J gene is TRBJ1-5, the V gene TRBV6-6; TRBD1 might be the D (6 bases). The CDR3 totals 15 residues. Germline lookup yields CDR1 MNHNY and CDR2 SVGAGI (reference sequence). V was pared by 1 base and J by 5 bases, with 12 bases between. The DNA for the CDR3 is TGTGCCAGCAGTTACTACAGGGAAATGGATCAGCCCCAGCATTTT. It encodes CASSYYREMDQPQHF.

The chain has TRBV18 and TRBJ1-1; tentative D call: TRBD1 (6 bases). Germline V CDR1 and CDR2: KGHSH, LQKENI. The CDR3 has 14 residues. The ends were cut back, 6 bases at V and 10 bases at J, with 21 bases in the middle. The CDR3 protein is CASSRDILRVAAFF. The CDR3 bases are TGTGCCAGCTCTAGGGACATCCTTAGGGTGGCAGCTTTCTTT.

The rearrangement uses TRBV7-3 and TRBJ2-5; perhaps TRBD1 as D (6 bases). Germline V gene sequence: CDR1 SGHTA, CDR2 FQGTGA. V lost 5 bases, J lost 5 bases, and 12 bases lay in between. The CDR3 length is 13 residues. This chain's CDR3 is CASSQQGGETQYF. CDR3 in DNA: TGTGCCAGCAGCCAACAGGGCGGGGAGACCCAGTACTTC.

V and J are TRBV28 and TRBJ2-1, with 13 bases matching TRBD2. The V gene end was trimmed by 5 bases and the J gene end by 7 bases; junction bases not matched to a gene: 8. Germline CDR1 and CDR2: MDHEN and SYDVKM. This CDR3 comprises 16 residues. The CDR3 loop is CASSPLGTSGTNEQFF. CDR3 nucleotides: TGTGCCAGCAGTCCCCTTGGGACTAGCGGGACTAATGAGCAGTTCTTC.

The chain joins TRBV11-3 to TRBJ1-4, with 9 bases identical to TRBD1. The J segment lost 8 bases and the V segment lost 10 bases, leaving 8 bases of the junction unmatched. The CDR3 length is 13 residues. The germline V gene has CDR1 SGHNT and CDR2 YENEEA. The CDR3 nucleotides are TGTGCCACCCGGGGACAGGGAAGAGAAAAACTGTTTTTT. It translates to CATRGQGREKLFF.